One sample yielded the 32 T cell receptor beta chains listed below, sequenced in a study of tumor-infiltrating lymphocytes in primary liver carcinoma. Blood RNA came from unsorted whole blood; germline DNA was also extracted. Starting material of about 0.45 ug total RNA yielded TCR beta cDNA via a constant-region primer. Three nested multiplex PCR rounds of slightly modified ARM-PCR generated TCR beta libraries. A C-beta reverse primer and TRBV1-TRBV30 forward primers served in each of the first two PCR rounds, at 10 cycles apiece. One entry per CDR3 protein, called by TCRdb with MiXCR from the multiplex PCR reads. The data contain about 200,000 distinct CDR3 sequences, less than 65% of them singletons. The specimen was peripheral blood. The source of these receptors is a woman aged 55-70 years with primary liver carcinoma and hepatitis B virus infection.

This clonotype was observed many times. V is TRBV6-5 and J is TRBJ2-7, with D possibly being TRBD1 (5 bases). V lost 6 bases, J lost 6 bases, and 21 bases lay in between. Germline V gene lookup returns CDR1 MNHEY and CDR2 SVGAGI. This CDR3 spans 15 amino acids. As DNA, the CDR3 is TGTGCCAGCAGCCGCTCCTGGGGCTCCGCGGCCGAGCAGTACTTC. The encoded protein is CASSRSWGSAAEQYF.

The chain carries TRBV11-2 and TRBJ2-3; no definite D call. The CDR3 consists of 18 residues. Germline V gene lookup returns CDR1 SGHAT and CDR2 FQNNGV. Trimming shortened V by 4 bases and J by 14 bases, and 34 bases separated the two germline ends. CDR3 coding DNA: TGTGCCAGCAGCTCTCTGTGGGCACTTAGCAAGTCCATAGATATGCCGTATTTT. Protein product: CASSSLWALSKSIDMPYF.

As to this clonotype: Being one base from a much bigger clone, this may be a read error. This rearrangement joins TRBV6-1 to TRBJ2-2; the match to TRBD1 covers 9 bases. The CDR3 spans 16 residues. Germline CDR1 and CDR2: MNHNS and SASEGT. V dropped 6 bases and J dropped 3; count of bases not matched to a gene: 8. CDR3 in DNA: TGTGCCAGCAGGAAACAGGGGGCGTCGGACACCGGGGAGCTGTTTTTT. Encoded protein: CASRKQGASDTGELFF.

This clonotype was counted between two and nine times. It may be a read error: a sequence one base away is much more abundant. The chain's CDR3 is CASSLTLGAQYF. The CDR3 DNA sequence: TGTGCCAGCAGCTTGACCCTAGGGGCCCAGTACTTC. This sequence joins TRBV12-3 or TRBV12-4 and TRBJ2-5, with D maybe TRBD1 (5 bases). The CDR3 is 12 amino acids. The ends were cut back, 6 bases at V and 9 bases at J, with 14 bases in the middle.

A remark on this clonotype: The conserved phenylalanine or tryptophan normally closing the CDR3 is absent here, so this likely arose from a read error. V is TRBV6-6 and J is TRBJ2-5; the match to TRBD2 covers 8 bases. CDR1 and CDR2 from the germline V gene are MNHNY and SVGAGI (reference sequence). The CDR3 totals 15 residues. V lost 6 bases and J lost 4; bases outside the gene matches: 10. DNA for the CDR3: TGTGCCAGCAGAAACCTCCGGGGGGGGATAGAGACCCAGTACCTC. It is translated as CASRNLRGGIETQYL.

The chain uses TRBV5-6 and TRBJ2-1; TRBD2 agrees at 11 bases. The germline V gene has CDR1 SGHDT and CDR2 YYEEEE. The CDR3 loop spans 14 amino acids. Trimming took 0 bases from V and 7 from J; bases not matched to a gene: 0. CDR3 DNA: TGTGCCAGCAGCTTGGGACTAGCGGGGAATGAGCAGTTCTTC. Its protein is CASSLGLAGNEQFF.

CDR3 sequence reads: CASSFTSDYTGELFF. CDR3 coding DNA: TGTGCCAGCAGCTTCACTAGCGACTACACCGGGGAGCTGTTTTTT. This chain links TRBV11-2 with TRBJ2-2; 7 nucleotides match TRBD2. The germline V gene encodes CDR1 SGHAT and CDR2 FQNNGV. This CDR3 has 15 residues. J lost 3 bases, V lost 3 bases, and 4 bases had no gene match. Looking up the rest from reference TRBV11-2 and TRBJ2-2 gives the full variable domain: EAGVAQSPRYKIIEKRQSVAFWCNPISGHATLYWYQQILGQGPKLLIQFQNNGVVDDSQLPKDRFSAERLKGVDSTLKIQPAKLEDSAVYLCASSFTSDYTGELFFGEGSRLTVL.

This clonotype was picked up one time. The CDR3 does not end in the conserved phenylalanine or tryptophan, so this is likely a read error. The chain links TRBV10-3 to TRBJ1-1; 11 bases are a match to TRBD1. Germline V CDR1 and CDR2: ENHRY, SYGVKD. The ends lost 11 bases at V and 3 bases at J; junction bases unmatched: 11. The length of the CDR3 is 15 residues. The CDR3 nucleotides are TGTGCCGTCCGAGAGGGGACAGGGGGGTACACTGAAGCTTTCTTA. This gives the protein CAVREGTGGYTEAFL.

This clonotype was seen a handful of times. The chain combines TRBV28 with TRBJ2-2; the match to TRBD1 covers 9 bases. The germline CDR1 and CDR2 sequences are MDHEN and SYDVKM. Trimming removed 7 bases from V and 3 bases from J; junction bases left unmatched: 9. The CDR3 runs 16 residues. The CDR3 DNA sequence: TGTGCCAGCACCCCTTGGGGGACAGGGCACACCGGGGAGCTGTTTTTT. Protein sequence: CASTPWGTGHTGELFF.

Only one count was recorded for this clonotype. This may arise from a read error, as a much more abundant clone is one base away. V is TRBV28 and J is TRBJ1-1; the D gene is possibly TRBD1 (5 bases). This CDR3 has 13 amino acids. Germline CDR1 is MDHEN and CDR2 is SYDVKM. V lost 2 bases and J 8 bases, leaving 12 bases between the germline ends. This CDR3 reads CASSLEFQGEAFF. The CDR3 DNA follows: TGTGCCAGCAGTTTAGAGTTCCAGGGAGAAGCTTTCTTT. Based on the CDR3 plus reference TRBV28 and TRBJ1-1, the full variable domain is DVKVTQSSRYLVKRTGEKVFLECVQDMDHENMFWYRQDPGLGLRLIYFSYDVKMKEKGDIPEGYSVSREKKERFSLILESASTNQTSMYLCASSLEFQGEAFFGQGTRLTVV.

Comments on this clonotype: Germline is not matched at one junction end, which may reflect a read error. The V call is TRBV6-5, the J call TRBJ1-5, with D possibly matching TRBD1 (5 bases). There are 15 residues in the CDR3. Germline V gene lookup returns CDR1 MNHEY and CDR2 SVGAGI. The CDR3 loop reads CAGSCSWGKEQPQHF. CDR3 nucleotide sequence: TGTGCCGGCAGTTGCTCATGGGGGAAGGAGCAGCCCCAGCATTTT.

This clonotype was observed once. A junction boundary mismatches the germline segment, possibly from a read error. The rearrangement uses TRBV11-1 and TRBJ2-1; TRBD2 matches 7 bases. This CDR3 region has 14 residues. The germline V gene encodes CDR1 SGHAT and CDR2 FQDESV (reference sequence). The CDR3 is CASMGGSSYSEQFF. The CDR3 DNA reads as TGCGCCAGCATGGGGGGGAGCTCCTACAGTGAGCAGTTCTTC.

The CDR3 loop is CASSRLAGESETQYF. The CDR3 DNA follows: TGTGCCAGCAGTAGGCTAGCGGGAGAGTCGGAGACCCAGTACTTC. This chain joins TRBV2 and TRBJ2-5, with TRBD2 matching over 10 bases. The CDR3 has 15 residues. Germline V gene lookup returns CDR1 SNHLY and CDR2 FYNNEI. V trimming: 5 bases; J trimming: 5 bases; junction bases outside the gene matches: 8.

A remark on this clonotype: At one end, the junction sequence differs from germline, possibly due to a read error. The genes are TRBV29-1 and TRBJ2-1; D may match TRBD1 or TRBD2 (5 bases each). The CDR3 is 12 residues long. In germline, CDR1 is SQVTM, CDR2 ANQGSEA. The CDR3 sequence: CSVPGPYNEQSF. The CDR3 DNA reads as TGCAGCGTTCCGGGACCTTACAATGAACAGTCCTTC.

The V and J genes are TRBV9 and TRBJ1-2; TRBD1 might be the D (5 bases). Germline assignment: CDR1 SGDLS and CDR2 YYNGEE. This CDR3 region has 16 residues. Deletions cut 0 bases from V and 4 bases from J, with 16 bases between. This CDR3 is CASSVGFGGSVYGYTF. The CDR3 DNA reads as TGTGCCAGCAGCGTAGGGTTTGGGGGATCGGTCTATGGCTACACCTTC.

This clonotype was counted between two and nine times. The rearrangement links TRBV28 to TRBJ1-2; D gene uncertain. CDR3 length: 12 residues. The V gene lost 6 bases and the J gene lost 5 bases, with 10 bases spanning the gap. CDR1 and CDR2 from the germline V gene are MDHEN and SYDVKM. The CDR3 DNA reads as TGTGCCAGCAGCCGAGGGTTTTATGGCTACACCTTC. It translates to CASSRGFYGYTF.

This clonotype showed up just a few times. The CDR3 spells CASSEVSDNGYTF. CDR3 DNA sequence: TGTGCCAGCAGTGAAGTGTCAGATAATGGCTACACCTTC. This chain joins TRBV2 and TRBJ1-2; D call uncertain. The CDR3 totals 13 residues. Trimming left V 1 base short and J 6 bases short, with 9 bases between. CDR1 is SNHLY and CDR2 is FYNNEI in the germline V gene.

Details on this clonotype: This is likely a read error, given that the CDR3 carries no conserved phenylalanine or tryptophan at its end. The chain has TRBV19 and TRBJ1-5; TRBD1 is a possible D gene (5 bases). Looked up from germline, CDR1 is LNHDA and CDR2 is SQIVND (reference sequence). The CDR3 length is 16 residues. Deletions cut 1 base from V and 4 bases from J, with 14 bases between. The CDR3 DNA reads TGTGCCAGTAGTATAGGGAATGGATGGGGGAATCAGCCCCAGCATCTT. Translation gives CASSIGNGWGNQPQHL.

A word on this clonotype: A read error may produce the germline difference seen at one junction end. The V and J genes are TRBV11-2 and TRBJ2-1, with 14 positions matching TRBD2. The CDR3 sequence is 17 residues long. CDR1 and CDR2 (germline): SGHAT, FQNNGV. CDR3 sequence: CASNWRLAGGPGDERFF. The CDR3 DNA sequence: TGTGCCAGCAACTGGAGACTAGCGGGAGGGCCGGGGGATGAGCGGTTCTTC.

A note on this clonotype: A much larger clonotype is one base distant, so this may be a read error. The chain carries TRBV10-3 and TRBJ2-1; 9 bases align to TRBD2. There are 19 residues in the CDR3. In germline, CDR1 is ENHRY, CDR2 SYGVKD. CDR3: CAFSESTTPRSGRMNEQFF. For the CDR3, the DNA is TGTGCCTTCAGTGAGTCGACTACACCTAGGAGCGGGAGGATGAATGAGCAGTTCTTC.

This chain connects TRBV7-8 to TRBJ2-1; D is tentatively TRBD1 or TRBD2 (5 bases each). Germline-derived CDR1 and CDR2 are SGHVS and FQNEAQ. This CDR3 contains 16 residues. Trimming took 9 bases from V and 10 from J, leaving 28 bases between them. The CDR3 bases are TGTGCCAGAAGCCCGATCGGGACCACATTCCATAGAGAGCAGTTCTTC. Its translation is CARSPIGTTFHREQFF.

This clonotype was seen ten or more times. The rearrangement uses TRBV11-2 and TRBJ2-1, with TRBD2 matching over 9 bases. The CDR3 spans 15 residues. Losses at the gene ends were 1 base for V and 2 bases for J; bases not matched to a gene: 0. Per the germline V gene, CDR1 is SGHAT and CDR2 is FQNNGV. The CDR3 loop reads CASSLGTSAYNEQFF. As DNA, the CDR3 is TGTGCCAGCAGCTTAGGGACTAGCGCCTACAATGAGCAGTTCTTC.

In the case of this clonotype: A read error may account for a junction end that differs from germline. The V gene is TRBV11-2, the J gene TRBJ1-5, with D possibly being TRBD1 or TRBD2 (5 bases each). The DNA end lines up better with TRBJ2-3; the J call may be wrong. Germline V lookup: CDR1 SGHAT, CDR2 FQNNGV. The CDR3 has 14 residues. CDR3 loop: CASSQEEGSQPQYF. CDR3 coding DNA: TGCGCCAGCAGCCAAGAAGAGGGGAGCCAGCCCCAGTATTTT.

Of note for this clonotype: An end of the junction does not agree with germline; a read error may underlie this. V is TRBV14 and J is TRBJ2-7; TRBD1 is a possible D gene (5 bases). The CDR3 is 11 amino acids. The germline CDR1 and CDR2 sequences are SGHDN and FVKESK. The DNA of the CDR3 is TGTGCCAGCGGACATTTTTACGAGCACTACTTC. Residues: CASGHFYEHYF.

A note on this clonotype: This may come from a read error, since a much larger clone is one base off. Here the CDR3 DNA reads TGTGCCAGCAGCTTGTGGGGAGATTCACCCCTCCACTTT. It yields the protein CASSLWGDSPLHF. This sequence joins TRBV5-4 and TRBJ1-6; unclear D gene. From germline, CDR1 is SGHNT and CDR2 YYREEE (reference sequence). This CDR3 region has 13 residues. V was pared by 1 base and J by 8 bases, with 7 bases between. Full variable domain (rest looked up from reference TRBV5-4 and TRBJ1-6): ETGVTQSPTHLIKTRGQQVTLRCSSQSGHNTVSWYQQALGQGPQFIFQYYREEENGRGNFPPRFSGLQFPNYSSELNVNALELDDSALYLCASSLWGDSPLHFGNGTRLTVT.

This clonotype came up many times. V gene TRBV10-2 combines with J gene TRBJ1-1; D remains ambiguous. V lost 4 bases and J 7 bases, leaving 13 bases between the germline ends. The CDR3 has 13 amino acids. Germline values: CDR1 WSHSY, CDR2 SAAADI. The CDR3 region is CASSGVLGGEAFF. The CDR3 DNA is TGCGCCAGCAGTGGGGTCTTGGGCGGTGAAGCTTTCTTT.

This clonotype was seen a single time. The chain joins TRBV6-1 to TRBJ2-1; no clear D gene. The CDR3 contains 14 residues. Germline loops: CDR1 MNHNS, CDR2 SASEGT. The V and J ends lost 5 bases and 9 bases respectively, with 17 bases between them. As DNA, the CDR3 is TGTGCCAGCAGTCGCCTAGGTTCACTCAGTGAGCAGTTCTTC. Encoded protein: CASSRLGSLSEQFF.

This clonotype was observed many times. The chain links TRBV4-2 to TRBJ2-1; TRBD1 agrees at 7 bases. J gave up 6 bases and V 4 bases, and 12 bases lay outside the gene matches. Germline V lookup: CDR1 LGHNA, CDR2 YNFKEQ. The length of the CDR3 is 16 residues. Here the CDR3 DNA reads TGTGCCAGCAGCCGAAAAACAGGGGAATCGGGCAATGAGCAGTTCTTC. It codes for CASSRKTGESGNEQFF.

On this clonotype itself: This is likely a read error, given that the CDR3 carries no conserved phenylalanine or tryptophan at its end. This rearrangement joins TRBV6-2 or TRBV6-3 to TRBJ2-3; D perhaps matches TRBD2 (5 bases). There are 14 residues in the CDR3. Per the germline V gene, CDR1 is MNHEY and CDR2 is SVGEGT. Deletions cut 4 bases from V and 3 bases from J, with 11 bases between. The CDR3 DNA reads as TGTGCCAGCAGTTCTTCAAGCGGTACAGATACGCAGTATTCT. This sequence encodes CASSSSSGTDTQYS.

This clonotype was counted a single time. One base away lies a much larger clone, so this may be a sequencing read error. This rearrangement joins TRBV12-3 or TRBV12-4 to TRBJ1-2; D unresolved. This CDR3 has 13 residues. With 4 bases removed from V and 6 bases from J, the gap between germline ends came to 12 bases. The CDR3 spells CASSSRLGDGYTF. DNA of the CDR3: TGTGCCAGCAGTTCCCGGTTGGGTGATGGCTACACCTTC.

This clonotype was observed a few times. A much larger clone sits a single nucleotide away, making a read error possible. This sequence joins TRBV12-3 or TRBV12-4 and TRBJ2-1, with 11 bases aligning to TRBD1. The CDR3 has 15 residues. DNA of the CDR3: TGTGCCGGCAGCTCTGGACAGGGGGCGATCAATGAGCAGTTCTTC. Translating it yields CAGSSGQGAINEQFF.

The genes are TRBV7-9 and TRBJ2-1; D unclear. Germline CDR1 is SEHNR and CDR2 is FQNEAQ (reference sequence). The CDR3 length is 15 residues. Deletions cut 1 base from V and 4 bases from J, with 11 bases between. In DNA form, the CDR3 reads TGTGCCAGCAGCTTAGGCGGTAAGGCGTACAATGAGCAGTTCTTC. It specifies CASSLGGKAYNEQFF.